The 25 T cell receptor beta chains given below trace back to one sample, sequenced in a study of post-analysis software for immune sequencing data. General study findings and limits: Patients used about five TRBV segments, including TRBV5-6, TRBV5-1 and TRBV20-1, more often than controls.

Built from TCR beta cDNA, the libraries had unique molecular identifiers in them. TCRdb called the PCR reads again in MiXCR, with one record for every CDR3 protein. The sample lists a few hundred thousand distinct CDR3 sequences, 30% to 45% occurring once. What these receptors recognize is not known. The sample consisted of blood. These receptors were taken from a girl aged 5-17 years with multiple sclerosis.

This clonotype was picked up a small number of times. A much larger clone differs from this one at a single base, so this may be a read error. The V and J genes are TRBV7-9 and TRBJ2-5, with D uncertain. Germline V lookup: CDR1 SEHNR, CDR2 FQNEAQ (reference sequence). The CDR3 has 12 amino acids. CDR3 residues: CVSSLELETQYF. For the CDR3, the DNA is TGTGTCAGCAGCTTAGAACTGGAGACCCAGTACTTC. Full variable domain (outside the CDR3, taken from reference TRBV7-9 and TRBJ2-5): DTGVSQNPRHKITKRGQNVTFRCDPISEHNRLYWYRQTLGQGPEFLTYFQNEAQLEKSRLLSDRFSAERPKGSFSTLEIQRTEQGDSAMYLCVSSLELETQYFGPGTRLLVL.

In its sample, this clonotype was seen a few times. The V and J genes are TRBV4-1 and TRBJ1-1, with TRBD1 matching 7 bases. CDR3 length: 20 amino acids. Losses at the gene ends were 0 bases for V and 3 bases for J; bases not matched to a gene: 19. In germline, CDR1 is MGHRA, CDR2 YSYEKL. The CDR3 spells CASSQEAVGTASTLDTEAFF. The CDR3 bases are TGCGCCAGCAGCCAAGAAGCAGTTGGGACAGCATCAACCTTGGACACTGAAGCTTTCTTT.

The J gene is TRBJ2-1, the V gene TRBV20-1; TRBD2 agrees at 8 bases. The CDR3 extends over 16 amino acids. Trimming cost V 0 bases and J 2 bases; bases outside gene matches: 6. Germline lookup yields CDR1 DFQATT and CDR2 SNEGSKA (reference sequence). CDR3 in DNA: TGCAGTGCTAGAGAGGTCTCAGCGGGGGCCTACAATGAGCAGTTCTTC. Encoded protein: CSAREVSAGAYNEQFF.

Details on this clonotype: A much larger clonotype is one base distant, so this may be a read error. The rearrangement joins TRBV20-1 to TRBJ1-2; D is possibly TRBD1 (5 bases). V lost 2 bases to trimming and J lost 7 bases, with 14 bases between them. CDR1 is DFQATT and CDR2 is SNEGSKA in the germline V gene (reference sequence). The CDR3 is 13 residues long. CDR3 nucleotides: TGCAGTGCTAGAAAAAGGGACTGTCTTGGCTACACCTTC. Protein product: CSARKRDCLGYTF.

Many counts were recorded for this clonotype. The chain is built from TRBV20-1 and TRBJ2-5, with D hard to call. V lost 4 bases and J lost 2, with 11 bases in between. The germline V gene has CDR1 DFQATT and CDR2 SNEGSKA (reference sequence). This CDR3 region has 13 residues. The CDR3 DNA follows: TGCAGTGCTACTAGACTTATACAAGAGACCCAGTACTTC. Protein: CSATRLIQETQYF.

This clonotype occurred many times. The V gene is TRBV6-5, the J gene TRBJ2-3; 9 bases fit TRBD2. With V trimmed by 4 bases and J by 1 base, 12 bases remained unmatched. The length of the CDR3 is 18 residues. The V gene's germline CDR1 is MNHEY and CDR2 SVGAGI. CDR3 coding DNA: TGTGCCAGCAGTTCTGGGGCTAGCGGGATAGGCGGCACAGATACGCAGTATTTT. As protein: CASSSGASGIGGTDTQYF.

A remark on this clonotype: It is likely a read error: a sequence one base away is far more abundant. J is TRBJ1-2 and V is TRBV27; no reliable D call. CDR3 length: 12 amino acids. Germline V gene data show CDR1 as MNHEY and CDR2 as SMNVEV (reference sequence). The CDR3 region is CASSLSGYGCTF. The CDR3 DNA sequence: TGTGCCAGCAGCTTGTCCGGATATGGCTGCACCTTC.

The sample holds many counts of this clonotype. This chain joins TRBV24-1 and TRBJ2-1, with 16 bases identical to TRBD2. The CDR3 runs 17 residues. The germline V gene has CDR1 KGHDR and CDR2 SFDVKD. The trim removed 4 bases at V and 5 bases at J, leaving 4 bases unmatched. CDR3: CATSDPGLAGGDNEQFF. The DNA of the CDR3 is TGTGCCACCAGTGACCCGGGACTAGCGGGAGGGGACAATGAGCAGTTCTTC.

In the case of this clonotype: A much larger clone lies one base from this, so it may be a read error. V usage is TRBV29-1 and J usage is TRBJ2-4, with 11 bases lining up with TRBD2. The junction had 14 bases not matched to a gene; V was cut back by 6 bases and J by 13 bases. Looked up from germline, CDR1 is SQVTM and CDR2 is ANQGSEA. The CDR3 sequence is 14 residues long. DNA of the CDR3: TGCAGCGTCGGACTAGCGGGCGCCTACAATGAGCAGTACTTC. It codes for CSVGLAGAYNEQYF.

This clonotype was counted only a few times. DNA of the CDR3: TGTGCCAGCAGCACTCCCCTCCGAGATGAGCAGTTCTTC. Its translation: CASSTPLRDEQFF. The genes are TRBV7-8 and TRBJ2-1, with D unresolved. Between the trimmed V and J ends, which lost 5 bases and 8 bases, there was a span of 13 bases. CDR3 length equals 13 residues. Germline-derived CDR1 and CDR2 are SGHVS and FQNEAQ.

On this clonotype itself: Just one base apart from a much larger clone, this may be a read error. The chain couples TRBV5-1 to TRBJ2-3; TRBD1 matches 7 bases. The CDR3 has 17 amino acids. Per the germline V gene, CDR1 is SGHRS and CDR2 is YFSETQ. V was clipped by 0 bases and J by 2 bases; unmatched bases: 9. The CDR3 DNA sequence: TGCGCCAGCAGCTTGGCGGGACAGCCGTCTAACACAGATACGCAGTATTTT. This encodes CASSLAGQPSNTDTQYF.

V usage is TRBV2 and J usage is TRBJ2-5, with TRBD2 matching 15 bases. The germline V gene encodes CDR1 SNHLY and CDR2 FYNNEI. The CDR3 is 18 amino acids. J was trimmed by 11 bases and V by 1 base; bases with no gene match: 14. In DNA form, the CDR3 reads TGTGCCAGCAGTGAAGTGGGACTAGCGGGAGGCGAGCTCAATGAGCAGTACTTC. This codes for CASSEVGLAGGELNEQYF. The full variable domain, completed using reference TRBV2 and TRBJ2-5, is EPEVTQTPSHQVTQMGQEVILRCVPISNHLYFYWYRQILGQKVEFLVSFYNNEISEKSEIFDDQFSVERPDGSNFTLKIRSTKLEDSAMYFCASSEVGLAGGELNEQYFGPGTRLLVL.

The chain links TRBV14 to TRBJ1-2, with 9 bases lining up with TRBD1. Trimming took 3 bases from V and 5 from J; bases not matched to a gene: 16. Germline V gene sequence: CDR1 SGHDN, CDR2 FVKESK. CDR3 length equals 18 residues. CDR3 nucleotide sequence: TGTGCCAGCAGCCACCAAGGGACAGGGCTAACTCTTGGTTATGGCTACACCTTC. This translates into CASSHQGTGLTLGYGYTF.

This clonotype was observed at least ten times. V usage is TRBV20-1 and J usage is TRBJ2-1; TRBD2 agrees at 9 bases. Germline lookup yields CDR1 DFQATT and CDR2 SNEGSKA (reference sequence). The CDR3 consists of 14 residues. Trimming removed 2 bases from V and 10 bases from J; junction bases left unmatched: 9. As DNA, the CDR3 is TGCAGTGCTAGAATCAGCGGGGGGCCAGGGGAGCAGTTCTTC. Its protein product is CSARISGGPGEQFF.

In its sample, this clonotype was seen many times. The gene calls are TRBV20-1 and TRBJ2-1, with 8 nucleotides matching TRBD2. There are 15 residues in the CDR3. Germline CDR1 DFQATT, CDR2 SNEGSKA (reference sequence). V shed 5 bases and J 5 bases; nucleotides not matched to a gene: 11. CDR3 region: CSASNTGGPNNEQFF. CDR3 in DNA: TGCAGTGCTTCCAATACGGGGGGGCCTAACAATGAGCAGTTCTTC.

The chain combines TRBV18 with TRBJ1-1; the D gene is possibly TRBD1 (6 bases). The CDR3 totals 15 residues. Germline V gives CDR1 KGHSH, CDR2 LQKENI. The V and J ends lost 1 base and 4 bases respectively, with 13 bases between them. This CDR3 reads CASSPRQEGGTEAFF. The DNA of the CDR3 is TGTGCCAGCTCACCACGACAGGAAGGTGGCACTGAAGCTTTCTTT.

This clonotype was counted many times. The V gene is TRBV11-1, the J gene TRBJ2-1; 10 bases map to TRBD1. V gave up 5 bases and J gave up 6 bases; unmatched junction bases: 7. The CDR3 loop spans 15 amino acids. Per the germline V gene, CDR1 is SGHAT and CDR2 is FQDESV (reference sequence). The DNA for the CDR3 is TGTGCCAGCAGCCCTGACAGGGGGCTGTTCAATGAGCAGTTCTTC. As protein: CASSPDRGLFNEQFF.

This clonotype was detected a few times. The rearrangement uses TRBV7-2 and TRBJ2-5, with 9 bases matching TRBD2. The junction had 10 bases not matched to a gene; V was cut back by 1 base and J by 4 bases. The CDR3 consists of 17 residues. CDR1 is SGHTA, CDR2 FQGNSA, per germline. The DNA for the CDR3 is TGTGCCAGCAGCTTAGGGGCGGGAGGGTTTGGTGGAGAGACCCAGTACTTC. Amino acid sequence: CASSLGAGGFGGETQYF.

This chain joins TRBV28 and TRBJ1-5; D is uncertain. CDR1 and CDR2 from the germline V gene are MDHEN and SYDVKM. CDR3 length: 16 residues. Trimming removed 6 bases at V and 2 bases at J, with 17 bases between. As DNA, the CDR3 is TGTGCCAGCAGCCCCGACCCCACTTTTGGCAATCAGCCCCAGCATTTT. Its protein is CASSPDPTFGNQPQHF.

This clonotype was recorded a few times. This sequence may be a read error, since a much larger clone differs from it by one base. CDR3 in DNA: TGCGCCAGCAGCTCTGACAGGGTTTCTATTGGCGGTGAGCAGTTCTTC. It specifies CASSSDRVSIGGEQFF. This chain links TRBV5-1 with TRBJ2-1; 7 nucleotides align to TRBD1. V shed 3 bases, J shed 9 bases, and the junction held 15 bases outside the gene matches. The germline V gene has CDR1 SGHRS and CDR2 YFSETQ. There are 16 residues in the CDR3.

In its sample, this clonotype was seen a few times. This chain uses TRBV2 with TRBJ1-1; 9 bases map to TRBD1. The CDR3 length is 15 residues. Germline CDR1 is SNHLY and CDR2 is FYNNEI. V lost 6 bases and J lost 7; bases outside the gene matches: 12. The CDR3 sequence: CASRLSTGGRGEAFF. DNA of the CDR3: TGTGCCAGCAGACTCAGTACAGGGGGCCGGGGTGAAGCTTTCTTT.

V and J are TRBV20-1 and TRBJ1-2; 10 nucleotides align to TRBD1. Unmatched junction bases numbered 2, after V lost 6 bases and J lost 7 bases. Germline lookup yields CDR1 DFQATT and CDR2 SNEGSKA (reference sequence). The CDR3 loop spans 11 amino acids. As DNA, the CDR3 is TGCAGTGCGACAGGGGGCTCTGGCTACACCTTC. It yields the protein CSATGGSGYTF.

This clonotype was counted only a few times. The V and J genes are TRBV6-1 and TRBJ2-2; 7 nucleotides line up with TRBD2. J lost 4 bases, V lost 1 base, and 9 bases had no gene match. The length of the CDR3 is 17 residues. CDR1 is MNHNS, CDR2 SASEGT, per germline. As DNA, the CDR3 is TGTGCCAGCAGTGAAGAGTCCAGCGGGGTTTCCACCGGGGAGCTGTTTTTT. As protein: CASSEESSGVSTGELFF.

This clonotype was observed a handful of times. This may stem from a read error, because a much larger clone lies one nucleotide away. This rearrangement joins TRBV29-1 to TRBJ2-5, with D tentatively TRBD1 (6 bases). The CDR3 has 11 amino acids. CDR1 SQVTM and CDR2 ANQGSEA come from the germline V gene. V was clipped by 7 bases and J by 11 bases, with 17 bases between them. The chain's CDR3 is CSEGHGTEQYF. As DNA, the CDR3 is TGCAGCGAGGGACATGGGACGGAGCAGTACTTC.

The gene calls are TRBV5-1 and TRBJ2-5; D is unclear. Looked up from germline, CDR1 is SGHRS and CDR2 is YFSETQ. This CDR3 contains 13 residues. V lost 2 bases, J lost 11 bases, and 16 bases lay in between. CDR3 region: CASSFSTPGQQYF. The CDR3 region has the DNA TGCGCCAGCAGCTTTTCGACCCCTGGTCAGCAGTACTTC.